The 9 T cell receptor beta chains presented below share a single source sample, sequenced in a study. The sequencing machine was an Illumina MiSeq. TCRdb applied fastp at Q25 and MiXCR to the public reads, then kept only in-frame beta chains. A single entry per CDR3 protein holds the most common genes and DNA from its merged rows. Counted in this sample were about 3,900 distinct CDR3 sequences; 10% to 13% of them appeared once. The leading ten clones occupy around an eighth of the sample. Sample: CD4+ T cells from synovial fluid. Receptors originate from a human donor with rheumatoid arthritis.

This clonotype was detected ten times or more. The chain carries TRBV7-7 and TRBJ2-1; D is perhaps TRBD1 or TRBD2 (5 bases each). This CDR3 region has 12 residues. Germline CDR1 and CDR2: SSHAT and FNYEAQ (reference sequence). V gave up 5 bases and J gave up 5 bases, with 7 bases separating them. The CDR3 bases are TGTGCCAGCAGCAGAGGGGACAATGAGCAGTTCTTC. This codes for CASSRGDNEQFF.

The rearrangement links TRBV6-2 or TRBV6-3 to TRBJ2-2, with TRBD1 as a possible D gene (6 bases). Trimming pared 0 bases from V and 4 bases from J, leaving 15 bases between. This CDR3 has 17 residues. The V gene's germline CDR1 is MNHEY and CDR2 SVGEGT. The CDR3: CASSYSQGPAFTGELFF. In DNA, the CDR3 is TGTGCCAGCAGTTACTCGCAGGGGCCTGCCTTCACCGGGGAGCTGTTTTTT.

Turning to this clonotype: This may be a read error, as it is one base from a much larger clone. V is TRBV7-2 and J is TRBJ2-1; D might be TRBD2 (6 bases). The CDR3 is 17 residues long. Germline V CDR1 and CDR2: SGHTA, FQGNSA. The CDR3 sequence: CANSLDTAGAGSDEQFF. The CDR3 DNA reads TGTGCCAACAGCTTAGACACCGCCGGCGCGGGGTCCGATGAGCAGTTCTTC.

In its sample, this clonotype is medium-sized (0.01 to 0.1%). The rearrangement joins TRBV28 to TRBJ2-7; TRBD2 is a possible D gene (5 bases). Trimming left V 7 bases short and J 0 bases short, with 13 bases between. This CDR3 is built from 14 residues. Germline CDR1 and CDR2: MDHEN and SYDVKM. The CDR3 protein is CASISTGSSYEQYF. The CDR3 coding sequence is TGTGCCAGCATATCCACGGGGAGCTCCTACGAGCAGTACTTC. Full variable domain (rest looked up from reference TRBV28 and TRBJ2-7): DVKVTQSSRYLVKRTGEKVFLECVQDMDHENMFWYRQDPGLGLRLIYFSYDVKMKEKGDIPEGYSVSREKKERFSLILESASTNQTSMYLCASISTGSSYEQYFGPGTRLTVT.

This clonotype qualifies as medium-sized. V and J are TRBV20-1 and TRBJ1-4; no clear D. The CDR3 is 15 residues long. The germline V gene has CDR1 DFQATT and CDR2 SNEGSKA (reference sequence). With 0 bases removed from V and 5 bases from J, the gap between germline ends came to 13 bases. The CDR3 reads CSARDTRESNEKLFF. The CDR3 nucleotides are TGCAGTGCTAGAGATACAAGGGAGTCGAATGAAAAACTGTTTTTT.

This clonotype showed up just a few times. The chain joins TRBV5-4 to TRBJ2-7; the match to TRBD1 covers 7 bases. This CDR3 is built from 13 residues. The germline V gene encodes CDR1 SGHNT and CDR2 YYREEE (reference sequence). The V and J ends lost 4 bases and 4 bases, in that order; junction bases with no gene match: 5. CDR3 protein: CASSGDRSYEQYF. In DNA, the CDR3 is TGTGCCAGCAGCGGGGACAGAAGTTACGAGCAGTACTTC.

The rearrangement links TRBV20-1 to TRBJ2-7, with 12 nucleotides matching TRBD2. V shed 6 bases and J 7 bases; nucleotides not matched to a gene: 10. Germline-derived CDR1 and CDR2 are DFQATT and SNEGSKA (reference sequence). The CDR3 totals 14 residues. The CDR3 sequence: CSASLPGLAGEQYF. CDR3 coding DNA: TGCAGTGCGAGTCTTCCGGGACTAGCGGGTGAGCAGTACTTC.

This clonotype was found once. The missing conserved phenylalanine or tryptophan at the end of this CDR3 makes a read error likely. The limits of the CDR3 on the DNA are not certain, so only TCRdb's listed CDR3 is given. The V gene is TRBV5-4, the J gene TRBJ2-1; the D segment call TRBD2 is taken from the table without a DNA check. CDR1 and CDR2 (germline): SGHNT, YYREEE (reference sequence). The CDR3 spans 11 residues, counting both ends. The CDR3 is CASSLRNEQGG.

This clonotype appeared a few times. The chain recombines TRBV28 with TRBJ2-7; D possibly corresponds to TRBD1 (6 bases). The CDR3 is 12 residues long. Germline lookup yields CDR1 MDHEN and CDR2 SYDVKM. Trimming took off 6 bases at V and 4 bases at J, with 10 bases between the two ends. The CDR3 region is CASRPQGYEQYF. The CDR3 coding sequence is TGTGCCAGCAGACCACAGGGTTACGAGCAGTACTTC.